This TCR beta chain was sequenced during a study of control samples from healthy donors and cancer patients. V lost 1 base to trimming and J lost 2 bases, with 7 bases between them. Per germline, CDR1 SGHRS and CDR2 YFSETQ. The CDR3 loop spans 13 amino acids. Clones were sequenced by immunoSEQ multiplex PCR, and TCRdb holds only the in-frame ones, with some missing. The sample lists about 94,000 clones, 90% seen once, with roughly 3.4% in the top ten. The J gene is TRBJ2-7, the V gene TRBV5-1, with no clear D. This receptor was obtained from a young woman in good health. The source material was blood. DNA of the CDR3: TGCGCCAGCAGCTTGACGGCCGCCTACGAGCAGTACTTC. This sequence encodes CASSLTAAYEQYF.